Listed here are 11 T cell receptor beta chains from one sample, sequenced in a study of blood T cell repertoires in COVID-19. The table came from immunoSEQ multiplex PCR; TCRdb's copy has only in-frame clones and leaves some out. The sample consists of about 55,000 clones, about nine tenths of them appearing once. Sequencing input: peripheral blood. Source of these receptors: a man aged 35 to 55 with acute or convalescent COVID-19.

The rearrangement joins TRBV7-2 to TRBJ1-1, with a tentative D call TRBD1 (6 bases). The CDR3 consists of 11 residues. Looked up from germline, CDR1 is SGHTA and CDR2 is FQGNSA. V was cut by 5 bases and J by 8 bases, with 9 bases left in between. The CDR3 nucleotides read TGTGCCAGCAGCCTTACAGGGGAAGCTTTCTTT. Protein product: CASSLTGEAFF.

This clone has just a few counts. The V call is TRBV5-6, the J call TRBJ1-2, with D possibly matching TRBD1 (6 bases). Trimming cost V 2 bases and J 3 bases, with 11 bases left between them. The CDR3 sequence is 14 residues long. The V gene's germline CDR1 is SGHDT and CDR2 YYEEEE. The CDR3 nucleotides are TGTGCCAGCAGCTTTATGGACAGAGACTATGGCTACACCTTC. Protein: CASSFMDRDYGYTF.

The chain combines TRBV27 with TRBJ2-3; D perhaps matches TRBD2 (6 bases). V lost 3 bases and J 0 bases, leaving 7 bases between the germline ends. CDR3 length: 14 amino acids. Germline V CDR1 and CDR2: MNHEY, SMNVEV (reference sequence). The CDR3 protein is CASSLGGSTDTQYF. CDR3 DNA sequence: TGTGCCAGCAGTTTGGGGGGAAGCACAGATACGCAGTATTTT.

This clone appeared once. The J gene is TRBJ2-6, the V gene TRBV2; D might be TRBD1 (6 bases). V was trimmed by 2 bases and J by 1 base, leaving 6 bases between them. The CDR3 consists of 15 residues. Germline V lookup: CDR1 SNHLY, CDR2 FYNNEI. DNA of the CDR3: TGTGCCAGCAGTGAAACAGGGTCTGGGGCCAACGTCCTGACTTTC. As protein: CASSETGSGANVLTF.

The chain joins TRBV6-5 to TRBJ2-1, with 7 bases aligning to TRBD2. The V and J ends lost 0 bases and 1 base, in that order; junction bases with no gene match: 3. Germline lookup yields CDR1 MNHEY and CDR2 SVGAGI. The CDR3 totals 16 residues. CDR3: CASSYSGLPSYNEQFF. DNA for the CDR3: TGTGCCAGCAGTTACTCGGGACTACCATCCTACAATGAGCAGTTCTTC.

The V gene is TRBV3-1 (or the pseudogene TRBV3-2), the J gene TRBJ2-5; the D is unclear. CDR1 and CDR2 (germline): LGHDT, YNNKEL (reference sequence). The CDR3 length is 12 residues. V gave up 5 bases and J gave up 7 bases, with 11 bases separating them. This CDR3 is CASSEPFGTQYF. The CDR3 DNA follows: TGTGCCAGCAGCGAACCATTCGGGACCCAGTACTTC.

The CDR3 coding sequence is TGTGCCAGTAGTAGGTCAGGGGGCGTTTACGAGCAGTACTTC. This codes for CASSRSGGVYEQYF. The chain uses TRBV19 and TRBJ2-7, with TRBD1 matching over 8 bases. The germline CDR1 and CDR2 sequences are LNHDA and SQIVND (reference sequence). The V and J ends lost 4 bases and 4 bases, in that order; junction bases with no gene match: 6. The CDR3 loop spans 14 amino acids.

Here the CDR3 reads CASSLGRGGPQHF. CDR3 in DNA: TGTGCCAGCAGCTTGGGAAGGGGAGGGCCCCAGCATTTT. This rearrangement joins TRBV7-2 to TRBJ1-5; tentatively, D is TRBD1 (5 bases). The CDR3 runs 13 residues. CDR1 is SGHTA, CDR2 FQGNSA, per germline. V lost 3 bases, J lost 9 bases, and 12 bases lay in between.

This chain connects TRBV19 to TRBJ2-6; D is uncertain. Trimming took 5 bases from V and 0 from J, leaving 14 bases between them. CDR3 length: 17 amino acids. CDR1 LNHDA and CDR2 SQIVND come from the germline V gene (reference sequence). The DNA of the CDR3 is TGTGCCAGTAGTTGGGCAGGTCTTACCTCTGGGGCCAACGTCCTGACTTTC. The encoded protein is CASSWAGLTSGANVLTF.

The CDR3 DNA reads TGTGCCAGCAGCTTGGAGGCTAGCGGGATCTACGAGCAGTACTTC. This sequence encodes CASSLEASGIYEQYF. The V gene is TRBV5-6, the J gene TRBJ2-7, with TRBD2 identical over 9 bases. Germline CDR1 reads SGHDT; CDR2 reads YYEEEE. Trimming cost V 0 bases and J 3 bases; bases outside gene matches: 4. The CDR3 is 15 amino acids.

This clone was observed a single time. This chain uses TRBV4-2 with TRBJ2-2; 9 nucleotides line up with TRBD1. V shed 0 bases and J 6 bases; nucleotides not matched to a gene: 5. The CDR3 contains 16 residues. The germline V gene encodes CDR1 LGHNA and CDR2 YNFKEQ. DNA of the CDR3: TGTGCCAGCAGCCAAGATTGGACAGGGGCTTCCGGGGAGCTGTTTTTT. As protein: CASSQDWTGASGELFF.